This is a list of T cell receptor beta chains from one sample in a study of cytomegalovirus exposure and HLA in healthy donors. The table came from immunoSEQ multiplex PCR; TCRdb's copy has only in-frame clones and leaves some out. The sample records around 160,000 clones, roughly four fifths being singletons. Sequencing was carried out using PBMCs. The receptors were gathered from a man between 45 and 60 years old in good health and CMV-seropositive. The CDR3 runs from the conserved cysteine through the conserved F or W. The order of the fields is CDR3 length, V gene, clone size, D gene, J gene, CDR3 protein, CDR3 DNA. The D gene is left open where the match is weak. Not every row has a clone size; where given, it reads once, few, many or a size class.

>14|TRBV12-5|once|-|TRBJ1-6
CASGFRQDNSPLHF
TGTGCTAGTGGTTTCAGACAGGATAATTCACCCCTCCACTTT
>15|TRBV6-5|-|-|TRBJ2-7
CASSYSSRVAYEQYF
TGTGCCAGCAGTTACTCGAGCAGGGTGGCCTACGAGCAGTACTTC
>16|TRBV7-3|-|TRBD2|TRBJ2-1
CASSPSGVNSYNEQFF
TGTGCCAGCAGCCCTAGCGGGGTAAACTCCTACAATGAGCAGTTCTTC
>17|TRBV9|-|TRBD1|TRBJ2-2
CASSTTLTGVGTGELFF
TGTGCCAGCAGCACCACATTGACAGGGGTCGGCACCGGGGAGCTGTTTTTT
>15|TRBV11-3|-|TRBD2|TRBJ2-1
CASSSRTAGFNEQFF
TGTGCCAGCAGCTCGAGAACAGCGGGGTTCAATGAGCAGTTCTTC
>12|TRBV13|-|-|TRBJ2-3
CASSLDGDTQYF
TGTGCCAGCAGCTTAGACGGAGATACGCAGTATTTT
>15|TRBV5-8|-|-|TRBJ1-4
CASSWRSPRNEKLFF
TGTGCCAGCAGCTGGCGTTCCCCCAGGAATGAAAAACTGTTTTTT
>13|TRBV2|-|TRBD1|TRBJ1-4
CASKGTGGGKLFF
TGTGCCAGCAAGGGGACAGGGGGGGGAAAACTGTTTTTT
>15|TRBV5-4|-|-|TRBJ1-1
CASSLVQGMNTEAFF
TGTGCCAGCAGCTTGGTTCAGGGAATGAACACTGAAGCTTTCTTT
>16|TRBV5-1|-|TRBD1|TRBJ2-1
CASSPAGTASYNEQFF
TGCGCCAGCAGCCCGGCTGGGACAGCCTCCTACAATGAGCAGTTCTTC
>18|TRBV4-2|-|TRBD1|TRBJ2-7
CASSPMILRTGELHEQYF
TGTGCCAGCAGCCCGATGATTTTGAGGACAGGGGAACTGCACGAGCAGTACTTC
>15|TRBV5-1|-|-|TRBJ1-1
CASSLAGGEITEAFF
TGCGCCAGCAGCTTGGCTGGTGGGGAGATCACTGAAGCTTTCTTT
>13|TRBV2|-|-|TRBJ2-7
CASSASGRSEQYF
TGTGCCAGCAGTGCTTCAGGGCGGAGCGAGCAGTACTTC
>14|TRBV11-2|once|TRBD1|TRBJ2-5
CASSPTGGGETQYF
TGTGCCAGCAGCCCAACAGGGGGTGGAGAGACCCAGTACTTC
>18|TRBV13|once|TRBD2|TRBJ2-2
CASSLGSASGTDTGELFF
TGTGCCAGCAGCCTAGGCTCTGCTAGCGGGACGGACACCGGGGAGCTGTTTTTT
>12|TRBV10-3|-|-|TRBJ2-5
CAISESSETQYF
TGTGCCATCAGTGAGTCGTCGGAGACCCAGTACTTC
>13|TRBV5-1|-|TRBD1|TRBJ2-7
CASSLSTGDSRYF
TGCGCCAGCAGCTTGTCGACAGGGGATAGTAGGTACTTC
>14|TRBV2|-|TRBD1|TRBJ1-5
CASSAGRGHQPQHF
TGTGCCAGCAGTGCGGGCAGGGGGCATCAGCCCCAGCATTTT
>18|TRBV5-1|-|-|TRBJ2-1
CASSLGMAGSTWGNEQFF
TGCGCCAGCAGCTTGGGTATGGCGGGAAGCACCTGGGGGAATGAGCAGTTCTTC
>16|TRBV28|-|TRBD1|TRBJ1-2
CASSLGDPGTGFSYTF
TGTGCCAGCAGTTTGGGGGATCCCGGGACAGGGTTTAGCTACACCTTC
>16|TRBV10-2|-|TRBD1|TRBJ2-7
CASSEAPSGTAYEQYF
TGCGCCAGCAGTGAGGCCCCTTCCGGGACAGCCTACGAGCAGTACTTC
>14|TRBV7-9|-|TRBD1|TRBJ2-5
CASSLTGGGETQYF
TGTGCCAGCAGCCTCACAGGGGGCGGTGAGACCCAGTACTTC
>15|TRBV7-7|-|TRBD2|TRBJ2-5
CASGLAGGEVETQYF
TGTGCTAGCGGACTAGCGGGAGGGGAAGTGGAGACCCAGTACTTC
>13|TRBV19|-|TRBD1|TRBJ1-1
CASRKRTGGEAFF
TGTGCCAGCCGAAAACGGACAGGGGGTGAAGCTTTCTTT
>15|TRBV6-5|-|-|TRBJ1-3
CASSSTRSSGNTIYF
TGTGCCAGCAGTTCAACAAGAAGCTCTGGAAACACCATATATTTT
>16|TRBV10-3|-|-|TRBJ2-7
CAISESPPDSIYEQYF
TGTGCCATCAGTGAGTCTCCCCCAGACAGCATCTACGAGCAGTACTTC
>13|TRBV27|-|-|TRBJ1-1
CASQSGAGTEAFF
TGTGCCTCCCAAAGTGGGGCAGGGACTGAAGCTTTCTTT
>15|TRBV28|-|-|TRBJ1-6
CASSLPGSYNSPLHF
TGTGCCAGCAGTTTACCGGGGTCCTATAATTCACCCCTCCACTTT
>15|TRBV5-1|once|-|TRBJ2-5
CASSLDLAPQETQYF
TGCGCCAGCAGCTTGGACCTAGCGCCCCAAGAGACCCAGTACTTC
>14|TRBV5-1|-|-|TRBJ1-1
CASSLATANTEAFF
TGCGCCAGCAGCTTGGCTACAGCGAACACTGAAGCTTTCTTT
>17|TRBV18|-|-|TRBJ1-6
CASSPSSRGGYNSPLHF
TGTGCCAGCTCACCATCCTCCCGAGGGGGTTATAATTCACCCCTCCACTTT
>15|TRBV27|-|-|TRBJ2-1
CASTGGGGSYNEQFF
TGTGCCAGCACCGGGGGCGGGGGTTCCTACAATGAGCAGTTCTTC
>11|TRBV2|-|-|TRBJ2-7
CASAPSYEQYF
TGTGCCAGCGCGCCCTCCTACGAGCAGTACTTC
>16|TRBV11-2|once|TRBD2|TRBJ2-3
CASSISVLAVTDTQYF
TGTGCCAGCAGCATCTCCGTACTAGCGGTGACAGATACGCAGTATTTT